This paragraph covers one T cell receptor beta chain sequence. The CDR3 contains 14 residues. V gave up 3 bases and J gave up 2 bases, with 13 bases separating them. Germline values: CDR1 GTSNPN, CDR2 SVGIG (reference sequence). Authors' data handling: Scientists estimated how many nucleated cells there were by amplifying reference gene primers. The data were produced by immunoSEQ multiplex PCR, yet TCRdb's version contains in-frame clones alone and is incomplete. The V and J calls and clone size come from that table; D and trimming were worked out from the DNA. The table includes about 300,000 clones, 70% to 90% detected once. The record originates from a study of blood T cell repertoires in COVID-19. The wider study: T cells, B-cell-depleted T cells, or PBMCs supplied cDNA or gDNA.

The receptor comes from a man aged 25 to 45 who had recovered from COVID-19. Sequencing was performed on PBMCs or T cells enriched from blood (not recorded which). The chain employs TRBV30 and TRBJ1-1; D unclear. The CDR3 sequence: CAWRRGEGNTEAFF. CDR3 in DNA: TGTGCCTGGAGGCGGGGTGAAGGTAACACTGAAGCTTTCTTT.